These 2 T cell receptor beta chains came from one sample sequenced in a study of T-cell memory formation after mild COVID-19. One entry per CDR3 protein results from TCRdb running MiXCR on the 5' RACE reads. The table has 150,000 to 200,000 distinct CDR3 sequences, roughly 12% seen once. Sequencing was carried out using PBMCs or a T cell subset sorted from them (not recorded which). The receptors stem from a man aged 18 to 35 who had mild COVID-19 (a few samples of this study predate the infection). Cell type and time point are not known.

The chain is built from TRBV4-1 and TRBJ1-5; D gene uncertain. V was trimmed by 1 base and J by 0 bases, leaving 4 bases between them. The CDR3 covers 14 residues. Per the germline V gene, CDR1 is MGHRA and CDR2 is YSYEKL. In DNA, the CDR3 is TGCGCCAGCAGCCAAGTCTTTAGCAATCAGCCCCAGCATTTT. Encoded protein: CASSQVFSNQPQHF.

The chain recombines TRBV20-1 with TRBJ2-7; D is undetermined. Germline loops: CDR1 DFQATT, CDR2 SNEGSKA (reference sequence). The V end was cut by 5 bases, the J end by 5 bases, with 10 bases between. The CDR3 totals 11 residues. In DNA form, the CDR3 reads TGCAGTGCTCTAATTGGTGACGAGCAGTACTTC. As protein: CSALIGDEQYF.